This TCR beta chain was obtained from a study of beta chain features in type 1 diabetes. On this clone: Its matching antigen is unknown.

The CDR3 has 13 amino acids. J gave up 16 bases and V 9 bases, and 13 bases lay outside the gene matches. Per germline, CDR1 WSHSY and CDR2 SAAADI. As every portion of the isolated RNA was reverse transcribed, the sequencing read expressed TCRB transcripts. The repertoire was sequenced with immunoSEQ multiplex PCR; TCRdb's copy has only in-frame clones and lacks some. The sample shows 160,000 or so clones, approximately 8.8% of them seen only once. Study results and caveats: Moderate but significant shortening of TCRB CDR3s was recorded in all four CD4+ subsets from Type 1 diabetes patients.

This receptor was identified in a woman aged 25 to 39 with type 1 diabetes. Sequencing was performed on central memory CD4+ T cells from blood. The rearrangement uses TRBV10-2 and TRBJ2-6; 9 positions match TRBD1. The CDR3 sequence: CASVSGQGGRLTF. The CDR3 region has the DNA TGCGCCAGTGTATCGGGACAGGGAGGTCGACTGACTTTC.